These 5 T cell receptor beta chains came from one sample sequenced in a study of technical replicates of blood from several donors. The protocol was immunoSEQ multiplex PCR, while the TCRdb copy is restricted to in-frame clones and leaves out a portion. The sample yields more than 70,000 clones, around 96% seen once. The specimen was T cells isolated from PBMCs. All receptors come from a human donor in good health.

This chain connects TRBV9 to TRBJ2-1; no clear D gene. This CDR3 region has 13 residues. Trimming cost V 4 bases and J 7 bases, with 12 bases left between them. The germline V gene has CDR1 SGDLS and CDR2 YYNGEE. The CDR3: CASSPLFINEQFF. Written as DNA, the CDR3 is TGTGCCAGCAGCCCACTATTTATTAATGAGCAGTTCTTC.

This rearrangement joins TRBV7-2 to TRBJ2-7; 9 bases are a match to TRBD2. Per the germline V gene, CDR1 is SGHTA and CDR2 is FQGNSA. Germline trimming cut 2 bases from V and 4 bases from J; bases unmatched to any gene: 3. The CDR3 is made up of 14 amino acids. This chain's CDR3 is CASSLRTSGYEQYF. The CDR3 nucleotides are TGTGCCAGCAGCTTACGTACTAGCGGGTACGAGCAGTACTTC.

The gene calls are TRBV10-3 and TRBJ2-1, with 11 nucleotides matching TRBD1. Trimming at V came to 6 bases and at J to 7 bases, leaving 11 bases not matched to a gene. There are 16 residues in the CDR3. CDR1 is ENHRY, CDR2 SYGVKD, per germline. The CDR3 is CAIRSTVGTGGNEQFF. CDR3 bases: TGTGCCATCAGGTCGACGGTCGGGACAGGGGGGAATGAGCAGTTCTTC.

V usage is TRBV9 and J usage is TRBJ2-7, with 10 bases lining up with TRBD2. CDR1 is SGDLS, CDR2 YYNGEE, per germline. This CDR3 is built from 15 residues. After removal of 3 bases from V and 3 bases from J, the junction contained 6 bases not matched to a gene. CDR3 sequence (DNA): TGTGCCAGCAGCGCGGGGACTAGCGTCTTCTACGAGCAGTACTTC. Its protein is CASSAGTSVFYEQYF. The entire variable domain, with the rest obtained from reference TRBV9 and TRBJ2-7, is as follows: DSGVTQTPKHLITATGQRVTLRCSPRSGDLSVYWYQQSLDQGLQFLIQYYNGEERAKGNILERFSAQQFPDLHSELNLSSLELGDSALYFCASSAGTSVFYEQYFGPGTRLTVT.

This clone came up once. CDR3 nucleotide sequence: TGTGCCAGCAGTTACTCCGCAGGGGCCACTGAAGCTTTCTTT. The encoded protein is CASSYSAGATEAFF. The chain combines TRBV6-5 with TRBJ1-1, with a tentative D call TRBD1 (6 bases). CDR1 MNHEY and CDR2 SVGAGI come from the germline V gene. The CDR3 runs 14 residues. The germline V and J ends were trimmed by 0 bases and 4 bases, with 9 bases remaining between them.